This entry lists 7 T cell receptor beta chains sequenced from one sample in a study of cytomegalovirus exposure and HLA in healthy donors. The PCR was carried out with 60 Vbeta primers and 13 Jbeta primers. Profiling relied on immunoSEQ multiplex PCR, and the TCRdb table lists in-frame clones only, not all of them. In the table there are roughly 99,000 clones, around 77% of which are singletons. The sample was PBMCs. The source is a man aged 18 to 30 in good health and CMV-seronegative.

J is TRBJ1-4 and V is TRBV4-3; 8 bases are shared with TRBD1. Losses at the gene ends were 0 bases for V and 7 bases for J; bases not matched to a gene: 7. The germline CDR1 and CDR2 sequences are LGHNA and YSLEER. The CDR3 consists of 16 residues. CDR3 in amino acids: CASSQEGGRGREKLFF. CDR3 nucleotides: TGCGCCAGCAGCCAAGAAGGAGGCAGGGGGCGTGAAAAACTGTTTTTT.

The J gene is TRBJ1-3, the V gene TRBV7-2; no definite D call. The CDR3 sequence is 14 residues long. Deletions cut 3 bases from V and 3 bases from J, with 9 bases between. Germline values: CDR1 SGHTA, CDR2 FQGNSA. CDR3 residues: CASSFGGNGNTIYF. CDR3 nucleotide sequence: TGTGCCAGCAGCTTTGGAGGGAATGGAAACACCATATATTTT. The entire variable domain, with the rest obtained from reference TRBV7-2 and TRBJ1-3, is as follows: GAGVSQSPSNKVTEKGKDVELRCDPISGHTALYWYRQSLGQGLEFLIYFQGNSAPDKSGLPSDRFSAERTGGSVSTLTIQRTQQEDSAVYLCASSFGGNGNTIYFGEGSWLTVV.

This clone was seen a single time. At one of its ends the junction is not consistent with the germline gene, which may arise from a read error. The same CDR3 can be traced to other DNA sequences in this sample. The chain couples TRBV27 to TRBJ1-6; TRBD1 agrees at 10 bases. Germline loops: CDR1 MNHEY, CDR2 SMNVEV (reference sequence). The CDR3 contains 14 residues. The CDR3 loop is CASRRGQGNSPLHF. Written as DNA, the CDR3 is TGTGCCAGCCGTCGGGGACAGGGGAATTCGCCCCTCCACTTT.

The chain recombines TRBV4-1 with TRBJ2-7, with D possibly matching TRBD1 (6 bases). This CDR3 is 13 amino acids long. Germline loops: CDR1 MGHRA, CDR2 YSYEKL. V lost 4 bases and J lost 3, with 10 bases in between. In DNA form, the CDR3 reads TGCGCCAGCAGCCTTCAGGGGATCTACGAGCAGTACTTC. This sequence encodes CASSLQGIYEQYF.

This clone was seen a handful of times. V is TRBV7-3 and J is TRBJ1-1; 7 positions match TRBD1. Germline trimming cut 1 base from V and 3 bases from J; bases unmatched to any gene: 5. Germline V gives CDR1 SGHTA, CDR2 FQGTGA. This CDR3 contains 15 residues. The DNA for the CDR3 is TGTGCCAGCAGCTTAATAGGGGGCGGGCACACTGAAGCTTTCTTT. Protein sequence: CASSLIGGGHTEAFF.

This clone was picked up a small number of times. The chain links TRBV5-1 to TRBJ1-2, with 7 bases matching TRBD1. This CDR3 spans 14 amino acids. Germline assignment: CDR1 SGHRS and CDR2 YFSETQ. Germline trimming cut 3 bases from V and 4 bases from J; bases unmatched to any gene: 6. The CDR3 nucleotides read TGCGCCAGCAGCTCTCAGGGGGGACTCTATGGCTACACCTTC. This gives the protein CASSSQGGLYGYTF.

DNA of the CDR3: TGTGCCAGCAGCAATGGGGCCGGGTCCCATGAAAAACTGTTTTTT. This sequence encodes CASSNGAGSHEKLFF. The V gene is TRBV4-2, the J gene TRBJ1-4; a weak D match, TRBD1 (5 bases). The ends were cut back, 5 bases at V and 6 bases at J, with 16 bases in the middle. The CDR3 has 15 residues. Germline lookup yields CDR1 LGHNA and CDR2 YNFKEQ.